These 26 T cell receptor beta chains were all obtained from the same sample, sequenced in a study of blood T cell repertoires in COVID-19. The repertoire was sequenced with immunoSEQ multiplex PCR; TCRdb's copy has only in-frame clones and lacks some. The sample contains a few hundred thousand clones, around 84% of which appear only once. Input material: peripheral blood. These receptor sequences come from a man aged 55-75 years with acute or convalescent COVID-19.

The genes are TRBV2 and TRBJ2-3; 7 bases align to TRBD2. The J segment lost 1 base and the V segment lost 0 bases, leaving 4 bases of the junction unmatched. Germline V CDR1 and CDR2: SNHLY, FYNNEI. This CDR3 is 16 amino acids long. DNA of the CDR3: TGTGCCAGCAGTGAAGCCCGAGGACTAGGCACAGATACGCAGTATTTT. It yields the protein CASSEARGLGTDTQYF.

The chain uses TRBV6-1 and TRBJ1-3, with D possibly matching TRBD1 (6 bases). This CDR3 region has 16 residues. V shed 4 bases and J shed 0 bases, with 13 bases lying between them. CDR1 is MNHNS and CDR2 is SASEGT in the germline V gene. DNA of the CDR3: TGTGCCAGCAGTGGTCAGACAGGATTCTCTGGAAACACCATATATTTT. Encoded protein: CASSGQTGFSGNTIYF.

CDR3 in amino acids: CATSRDFTGREETQYF. CDR3 nucleotide sequence: TGTGCCACCAGCAGAGATTTCACAGGGAGGGAAGAGACCCAGTACTTC. The V call is TRBV15, the J call TRBJ2-5, with D possibly matching TRBD2 (7 bases). The V end lost 0 bases, the J end lost 3 bases, and 14 bases lay between the germline ends. Germline CDR1 and CDR2: LNHNV and YYDKDF (reference sequence). This CDR3 has 16 residues.

The chain carries TRBV19 and TRBJ2-6; maybe TRBD2 (6 bases). CDR3 length equals 16 residues. Germline V gene sequence: CDR1 LNHDA, CDR2 SQIVND (reference sequence). The V and J ends lost 7 bases and 0 bases respectively, with 13 bases between them. DNA of the CDR3: TGTGCCAGTACCCCAGCCGGGGGCTCTGGGGCCAACGTCCTGACTTTC. Its protein product is CASTPAGGSGANVLTF.

The CDR3 nucleotides are TGTGCCAGCAGTTCCACCGGGACAGGGATCAATCAGCCCCAGCATTTT. Translating it yields CASSSTGTGINQPQHF. This chain uses TRBV28 with TRBJ1-5; the match to TRBD1 covers 9 bases. In germline, CDR1 is MDHEN, CDR2 SYDVKM. This CDR3 is built from 16 residues. The junction had 7 bases not matched to a gene; V was cut back by 4 bases and J by 3 bases. The full variable domain, in which reference TRBV28 and TRBJ1-5 provide the parts outside the CDR3, is DVKVTQSSRYLVKRTGEKVFLECVQDMDHENMFWYRQDPGLGLRLIYFSYDVKMKEKGDIPEGYSVSREKKERFSLILESASTNQTSMYLCASSSTGTGINQPQHFGDGTRLSIL.

This clone was detected only a few times. V and J are TRBV19 and TRBJ2-1; 8 nucleotides match TRBD1. Per the germline V gene, CDR1 is LNHDA and CDR2 is SQIVND (reference sequence). CDR3 length equals 14 residues. The V segment lost 5 bases and the J segment 7 bases; nucleotides outside the gene matches: 7. CDR3 loop: CASSLPGQVNEQFF. The CDR3 DNA follows: TGTGCCAGTAGTTTACCGGGACAGGTTAATGAGCAGTTCTTC.

The chain is built from TRBV28 and TRBJ2-1; the D gene is possibly TRBD1 (6 bases). The ends were cut back, 5 bases at V and 5 bases at J, with 19 bases in the middle. The CDR3 covers 16 residues. Germline V CDR1 and CDR2: MDHEN, SYDVKM. The CDR3 region is CASSGNGQLRDNEQFF. The CDR3 coding sequence is TGTGCCAGCAGTGGGAATGGACAGCTTCGTGACAATGAGCAGTTCTTC.

The chain combines TRBV19 with TRBJ1-1; TRBD1 matches at 12 bases. V was pared by 3 bases and J by 1 base, with 9 bases of the junction left unmatched. The germline V gene encodes CDR1 LNHDA and CDR2 SQIVND (reference sequence). The CDR3 consists of 18 residues. The CDR3 DNA reads as TGTGCCAGTAGTATCCCCGGGACAGGGGGCGAACCGAACACTGAAGCTTTCTTT. This encodes CASSIPGTGGEPNTEAFF.

The chain recombines TRBV9 with TRBJ2-1, with D possibly matching TRBD2 (6 bases). Per germline, CDR1 SGDLS and CDR2 YYNGEE. CDR3 length: 16 residues. V dropped 0 bases and J dropped 6 bases, with 16 bases sitting between them. The CDR3 region is CASSVAARLVANEQFF. For the CDR3, the DNA is TGTGCCAGCAGCGTAGCAGCTCGACTAGTTGCCAATGAGCAGTTCTTC. Variable domain in full (rest from reference TRBV9 and TRBJ2-1): DSGVTQTPKHLITATGQRVTLRCSPRSGDLSVYWYQQSLDQGLQFLIQYYNGEERAKGNILERFSAQQFPDLHSELNLSSLELGDSALYFCASSVAARLVANEQFFGPGTRLTVL.

The J gene is TRBJ1-1, the V gene TRBV9; TRBD1 agrees at 9 bases. The trim removed 0 bases at V and 4 bases at J, leaving 7 bases unmatched. Germline CDR1 and CDR2: SGDLS and YYNGEE. The CDR3 loop spans 16 amino acids. The CDR3 here is CASSVDTGGRGTEAFF. In nucleotides, the CDR3 is TGTGCCAGCAGCGTAGATACAGGGGGCCGGGGCACTGAAGCTTTCTTT.

This clone was counted only a few times. This chain connects TRBV4-2 to TRBJ1-2; TRBD1 agrees at 7 bases. CDR3 length: 15 amino acids. CDR1 is LGHNA and CDR2 is YNFKEQ in the germline V gene. V lost 0 bases to trimming and J lost 8 bases; unmatched junction nucleotides: 9. As DNA, the CDR3 is TGTGCCAGCAGCCAAGAGACTTCACAGGGGAAGGGCTACACCTTC. Translation: CASSQETSQGKGYTF.

The chain has TRBV4-2 and TRBJ1-5; D not certain. Per the germline V gene, CDR1 is LGHNA and CDR2 is YNFKEQ. There are 15 residues in the CDR3. V dropped 4 bases and J dropped 5 bases, with 15 bases sitting between them. In DNA form, the CDR3 reads TGTGCCAGCAGCCTGAAGAACGGGGTGGATCAGCCCCAGCATTTT. Its protein is CASSLKNGVDQPQHF.

The chain joins TRBV20-1 to TRBJ2-5, with unresolved D. In germline, CDR1 is DFQATT, CDR2 SNEGSKA (reference sequence). V shed 3 bases and J shed 5 bases, with 7 bases lying between them. The CDR3 extends over 11 amino acids. DNA for the CDR3: TGCAGTGCTAGGCTTGGCGAGACCCAGTACTTC. It codes for CSARLGETQYF.

The V gene is TRBV20-1, the J gene TRBJ2-7; TRBD2 matches at 12 bases. In germline, CDR1 is DFQATT, CDR2 SNEGSKA (reference sequence). The CDR3 covers 18 residues. The trim removed 3 bases at V and 7 bases at J, leaving 19 bases unmatched. This CDR3 is CSASPVGLAGVLPGEQYF. DNA for the CDR3: TGCAGTGCTAGTCCAGTGGGACTAGCGGGTGTCCTCCCGGGGGAGCAGTACTTC.

This chain links TRBV5-1 with TRBJ2-1; TRBD1 aligns across 7 bases. This CDR3 is 14 amino acids long. With V trimmed by 0 bases and J by 7 bases, 4 bases remained unmatched. Per the germline V gene, CDR1 is SGHRS and CDR2 is YFSETQ. The CDR3 here is CASSLVTGQNEQFF. The CDR3, as DNA: TGCGCCAGCAGCTTGGTGACGGGACAGAATGAGCAGTTCTTC.

In the case of this clone: At the DNA level, this CDR3 is encoded by other sequences in the same sample as well. J is TRBJ2-3 and V is TRBV29-1; TRBD2 agrees at 7 bases. The CDR3 is 14 residues long. With V trimmed by 3 bases and J by 0 bases, 3 bases remained unmatched. Germline V lookup: CDR1 SQVTM, CDR2 ANQGSEA. This CDR3 is CSVERGTSTDTQYF. In DNA, the CDR3 is TGCAGCGTTGAGCGGGGGACTAGCACAGATACGCAGTATTTT.

The CDR3 is CASHVGVPNEKLFF. CDR3 DNA sequence: TGTGCCAGCCACGTCGGGGTTCCTAATGAAAAACTGTTTTTT. The genes are TRBV28 and TRBJ1-4; no clear D gene. The CDR3 has 14 residues. Trimming removed 8 bases at V and 3 bases at J, with 13 bases between. CDR1 MDHEN and CDR2 SYDVKM come from the germline V gene.

The gene calls are TRBV7-2 and TRBJ2-7, with D hard to call. From germline, CDR1 is SGHTA and CDR2 FQGNSA. Trimming took off 5 bases at V and 4 bases at J, with 9 bases between the two ends. This CDR3 spans 12 amino acids. CDR3 DNA: TGTGCCAGCAGCGCTGACACGTACGAGCAGTACTTC. Amino acids: CASSADTYEQYF. Full variable domain (rest looked up from reference TRBV7-2 and TRBJ2-7): GAGVSQSPSNKVTEKGKDVELRCDPISGHTALYWYRQSLGQGLEFLIYFQGNSAPDKSGLPSDRFSAERTGGSVSTLTIQRTQQEDSAVYLCASSADTYEQYFGPGTRLTVT.

CDR3 sequence: CASSYDDANAAEAFF. The CDR3 DNA follows: TGTGCCAGCAGTTACGACGACGCTAACGCGGCTGAAGCTTTCTTT. V usage is TRBV6-5 and J usage is TRBJ1-1; D call uncertain. Between the trimmed V and J ends, which lost 2 bases and 6 bases, there was a span of 16 bases. CDR3 length: 15 residues. Germline V gene lookup returns CDR1 MNHEY and CDR2 SVGAGI.

The CDR3 region is CSVDRSSTQYF. DNA of the CDR3: TGCAGCGTTGACCGGTCGTCTACGCAGTATTTT. The gene calls are TRBV29-1 and TRBJ2-3; D gene unclear. Per germline, CDR1 SQVTM and CDR2 ANQGSEA. V lost 3 bases to trimming and J lost 8 bases, with 9 bases between them. The CDR3 loop spans 11 amino acids.

This clone was recorded a few times. The chain carries TRBV24-1 and TRBJ1-2; D is ambiguous. The CDR3 has 13 residues. The germline V gene encodes CDR1 KGHDR and CDR2 SFDVKD. V was trimmed by 3 bases and J by 9 bases, leaving 13 bases between them. The CDR3 protein is CATSDGSQLSYTF. In DNA, the CDR3 is TGTGCCACCAGTGATGGATCACAGTTGAGCTACACCTTC.

This clone was counted between two and nine times. This chain connects TRBV19 to TRBJ1-6; D perhaps matches TRBD1 (5 bases). The CDR3 loop spans 14 amino acids. Germline V gene data show CDR1 as LNHDA and CDR2 as SQIVND (reference sequence). V was trimmed by 4 bases and J by 5 bases, leaving 9 bases between them. CDR3 sequence: CASSRTLHNSPLHF. The CDR3 nucleotides read TGTGCCAGTAGTAGGACACTCCATAATTCACCCCTCCACTTT.

The chain couples TRBV10-3 to TRBJ1-6; D perhaps matches TRBD1 (5 bases). CDR1 and CDR2 from the germline V gene are ENHRY and SYGVKD. CDR3 length: 15 amino acids. V was trimmed by 3 bases and J by 10 bases, leaving 16 bases between them. The chain's CDR3 is CAISDVVAGNSPLHF. CDR3 in DNA: TGTGCCATCAGTGACGTTGTGGCAGGGAACTCACCCCTCCACTTT.

The gene calls are TRBV11-2 and TRBJ2-5, with D maybe TRBD2 (6 bases). The CDR3 spans 13 residues. CDR1 is SGHAT and CDR2 is FQNNGV in the germline V gene. The ends were cut back, 5 bases at V and 5 bases at J, with 12 bases in the middle. CDR3 region: CASSPGLIETQYF. The CDR3 coding sequence is TGTGCCAGCAGCCCCGGACTAATTGAGACCCAGTACTTC.

The rearrangement joins TRBV6-2 or TRBV6-3 to TRBJ2-2, with TRBD2 matching 13 bases. Germline V gene data show CDR1 as MNHEY and CDR2 as SVGEGT. The ends lost 2 bases at V and 3 bases at J; junction bases unmatched: 9. The length of the CDR3 is 19 residues. The CDR3 DNA reads as TGTGCCAGCAGTTACCCAAACGGACTAGCGGGAGCGGACACCGGGGAGCTGTTTTTT. It yields the protein CASSYPNGLAGADTGELFF.

The chain couples TRBV7-9 to TRBJ2-3; D gene ambiguous. The CDR3 length is 15 residues. Trimming stripped 5 bases from V and 4 bases from J, with 16 bases between. The germline gives CDR1 SEHNR, CDR2 FQNEAQ (reference sequence). CDR3 loop: CASSAQPTAADTQYF. In DNA, the CDR3 is TGTGCCAGCAGCGCGCAGCCCACCGCGGCAGATACGCAGTATTTT.